The sequence of this T cell receptor beta chain was determined in a study of blood T cell repertoires in COVID-19. Study information: Some COVID-19 samples were acute and others convalescent; all came from the United States, Italy and Spain. PBMCs, B-cell-depleted T cells, or T cells provided the cDNA or gDNA that made up the material.

The V end lost 5 bases, the J end lost 4 bases, and 16 bases lay between the germline ends. CDR3 length equals 15 residues. CDR1 is PRHDT and CDR2 is FYEKMQ in the germline V gene (reference sequence). Original processing notes: Counts of nucleated cells, estimated from reference gene primer amplification, were obtained. Here immunoSEQ multiplex PCR was the method, and the copy in TCRdb shows in-frame clones only, minus some. For V, J and clone size, that table is used; D and trimming come from the DNA. The data contain more than 35,000 clones, nearly 70% of them singletons. The sample was peripheral blood. This TCR derives from an elderly man with acute or convalescent COVID-19. This chain connects TRBV13 to TRBJ2-3, with D unclear. CDR3 in DNA: TGTGCCAGCAGCCTCACGTATGGTCGAGCAGATACGCAGTATTTT. This sequence encodes CASSLTYGRADTQYF.